These 21 T cell receptor beta chains originate from one sample sequenced in a study of T cells after yellow fever vaccination. TCRdb reprocessed the 5' RACE reads via MiXCR and lists one record per CDR3 protein. In the table there are about 500,000 distinct CDR3 sequences, around a sixth of which are singletons. The sample was PBMCs, taken 4 to 5 days after the first yellow fever vaccination. The source of these receptors is a man younger than 35 who received the YFV17D yellow fever vaccine.

This clonotype was counted between two and nine times. CDR3 in DNA: TGTGCCAGCAGCCAGGAGGACAGATGGGAAGCTTTCTTT. Translating it yields CASSQEDRWEAFF. The chain employs TRBV4-2 and TRBJ1-1; D may be TRBD1 (6 bases). The germline gives CDR1 LGHNA, CDR2 YNFKEQ. The CDR3 contains 13 residues. The V and J ends lost 3 bases and 8 bases respectively, with 13 bases between them.

This clonotype was picked up many times. The chain carries TRBV14 and TRBJ1-1, with D maybe TRBD1 (6 bases). CDR3 length: 16 amino acids. Trimming removed 4 bases from V and 0 bases from J, with 15 bases in between. Germline-derived CDR1 and CDR2 are SGHDN and FVKESK. DNA for the CDR3: TGTGCCAGCAGCCCCCTGGTACAGGGTATGAACACTGAAGCTTTCTTT. It encodes CASSPLVQGMNTEAFF.

This clonotype was observed a few times. In nucleotides, the CDR3 is TGTGCCAGCAGCGCTCTCAACACAGATACGCAGTATTTT. Encoded protein: CASSALNTDTQYF. The chain employs TRBV9 and TRBJ2-3, with D unclear. The germline CDR1 and CDR2 sequences are SGDLS and YYNGEE. The CDR3 consists of 13 residues. Trimming removed 3 bases at V and 2 bases at J, with 7 bases between.

The table lists this clonotype with a few counts. V and J are TRBV2 and TRBJ2-7; D is unresolved. There are 13 residues in the CDR3. V lost 4 bases to trimming and J lost 3 bases, with 10 bases between them. Germline assignment: CDR1 SNHLY and CDR2 FYNNEI. CDR3 loop: CASSVLQNYEQYF. CDR3 DNA sequence: TGTGCCAGCAGTGTCTTGCAGAACTACGAGCAGTACTTC.

This chain joins TRBV15 and TRBJ2-7; no clear D gene. The CDR3 runs to 14 residues. V was cut by 0 bases and J by 2 bases, with 8 bases left in between. Germline V gene lookup returns CDR1 LNHNV and CDR2 YYDKDF (reference sequence). CDR3 loop: CATSRDLAAYEQYV. In DNA form, the CDR3 reads TGTGCCACCAGCAGAGATCTGGCAGCCTACGAGCAGTACGTC.

This clonotype was seen only a few times. The chain carries TRBV3-1 and TRBJ2-1; 8 nucleotides agree with TRBD2. Germline CDR1 is LGHDT and CDR2 is YNNKEL (reference sequence). This CDR3 has 16 amino acids. The V gene end was trimmed by 5 bases and the J gene end by 0 bases; junction bases not matched to a gene: 6. Here the CDR3 reads CASSTTSGASYNEQFF. CDR3 coding DNA: TGTGCCAGCAGCACTACTAGCGGTGCCTCCTACAATGAGCAGTTCTTC.

This clonotype was found a few times. The V gene is TRBV4-3, the J gene TRBJ1-1, with 7 positions matching TRBD1. The V and J ends lost 1 base and 5 bases, in that order; junction bases with no gene match: 7. The CDR3 sequence is 15 residues long. The germline CDR1 and CDR2 sequences are LGHNA and YSLEER. CDR3 DNA: TGCGCCAGCAGCCAAGGGGGGGCAGGGGGGACTGAAGCTTTCTTT. Amino acids: CASSQGGAGGTEAFF.

The V gene is TRBV27, the J gene TRBJ2-5, with a weak D call TRBD2 (7 bases). The V gene's germline CDR1 is MNHEY and CDR2 SMNVEV (reference sequence). This CDR3 is built from 14 residues. V lost 7 bases and J 4 bases, leaving 16 bases between the germline ends. This chain's CDR3 is CASTSGGLGETQYF. CDR3 nucleotides: TGTGCCAGCACCTCGGGGGGCTTGGGAGAGACCCAGTACTTC.

The chain uses TRBV28 and TRBJ1-2; D is uncertain. CDR1 and CDR2 (germline): MDHEN, SYDVKM. V was cut by 8 bases and J by 5 bases, with 9 bases left in between. The CDR3 runs to 11 residues. The CDR3 bases are TGTGCCAGCTATGAGTCTTATGGCTACACCTTC. It is translated as CASYESYGYTF.

V is TRBV4-3 and J is TRBJ2-3; 8 bases are a match to TRBD2. V was clipped by 0 bases and J by 0 bases; unmatched bases: 5. The CDR3 is made up of 17 amino acids. CDR1 is LGHNA and CDR2 is YSLEER in the germline V gene. Here the CDR3 DNA reads TGCGCCAGCAGCCAAGATAGCGGGGAAACTAGCACAGATACGCAGTATTTT. Translated, it gives CASSQDSGETSTDTQYF.

The sample holds many counts of this clonotype. V gene TRBV12-3 or TRBV12-4 combines with J gene TRBJ2-1; 7 bases match TRBD1. The CDR3 has 16 amino acids. V shed 2 bases and J 9 bases; nucleotides not matched to a gene: 13. CDR3 nucleotide sequence: TGTGCCAGCAGTTTACTGGGACAGAGGAACCGGGGTGAGCAGTTCTTC. Translation: CASSLLGQRNRGEQFF.

This sequence joins TRBV27 and TRBJ1-1; tentative D call: TRBD1 (6 bases). The V gene's germline CDR1 is MNHEY and CDR2 SMNVEV (reference sequence). Trimming stripped 4 bases from V and 5 bases from J, with 17 bases between. The CDR3 has 15 residues. The CDR3 sequence is CASSYTLTGLTEAFF. As DNA, the CDR3 is TGTGCCAGCAGTTACACACTAACAGGGCTTACTGAAGCTTTCTTT.

The V gene is TRBV6-2 or TRBV6-3, the J gene TRBJ2-7; 10 bases match TRBD2. Germline lookup yields CDR1 MNHEY and CDR2 SVGEGT. This CDR3 is 13 amino acids long. The ends lost 5 bases at V and 7 bases at J; junction bases unmatched: 5. DNA for the CDR3: TGTGCCAGCAGTCTAGCGGGGGCCTTGGAGCAGTACTTC. Encoded protein: CASSLAGALEQYF.

This clonotype appeared a few times. The chain carries TRBV7-6 and TRBJ2-3; weak D call: TRBD1 (5 bases). This CDR3 region has 16 residues. Trimming took 4 bases from V and 2 from J, leaving 16 bases between them. Germline values: CDR1 SGHVS, CDR2 FNYEAQ. CDR3 sequence reads: CASSSARQSPTDTQYF. In DNA form, the CDR3 reads TGTGCCAGCAGCTCCGCCAGACAGAGCCCCACAGATACGCAGTATTTT. Drawing the rest from reference TRBV7-6 and TRBJ2-3, the complete variable domain is GAGVSQSPRYKVTKRGQDVALRCDPISGHVSLYWYRQALGQGPEFLTYFNYEAQQDKSGLPNDRFSAERPEGSISTLTIQRTEQRDSAMYRCASSSARQSPTDTQYFGPGTRLTVL.

This clonotype was seen ten or more times. The V call is TRBV4-1, the J call TRBJ1-6; 8 bases agree with TRBD1. Germline values: CDR1 MGHRA, CDR2 YSYEKL. CDR3 length: 15 residues. Trimming at V came to 4 bases and at J to 10 bases, leaving 9 bases not matched to a gene. For the CDR3, the DNA is TGCGCCAGCAGCCGGGCGGGGACAGGAAAGTCACCCCTCCACTTT. This gives the protein CASSRAGTGKSPLHF.

This clonotype was observed a handful of times. The chain uses TRBV7-3 and TRBJ2-7, with TRBD1 matching over 7 bases. J gave up 6 bases and V 5 bases, and 10 bases lay outside the gene matches. CDR1 SGHTA and CDR2 FQGTGA come from the germline V gene. The CDR3 contains 14 residues. The CDR3 sequence: CASSPRQGSPEQYF. Written as DNA, the CDR3 is TGTGCCAGCAGCCCAAGACAGGGTTCACCCGAGCAGTACTTC.

This chain links TRBV18 with TRBJ2-5, with TRBD1 identical over 7 bases. J gave up 3 bases and V 3 bases, and 4 bases lay outside the gene matches. Germline lookup yields CDR1 KGHSH and CDR2 LQKENI. This CDR3 is 14 amino acids long. The CDR3 nucleotides read TGTGCCAGCTCACCGGGACAGCTAGAAGAGACCCAGTACTTC. Residues: CASSPGQLEETQYF.

The chain combines TRBV14 with TRBJ1-3; D remains unclear. CDR3 length equals 17 residues. The germline V and J ends were trimmed by 3 bases and 0 bases, with 15 bases remaining between them. Germline values: CDR1 SGHDN, CDR2 FVKESK. The CDR3 reads CASSHYTPTYSGNTIYF. The CDR3 bases are TGTGCCAGCAGCCATTACACTCCGACCTACTCTGGAAACACCATATATTTT.

This clonotype was detected only a few times. J is TRBJ1-3 and V is TRBV4-1; D is ambiguous. The CDR3 has 15 amino acids. V lost 4 bases, J lost 4 bases, and 14 bases lay in between. Per germline, CDR1 MGHRA and CDR2 YSYEKL. The CDR3 nucleotides read TGCGCCAGCAGCCTCCGACGGGTGGAAGGAAACACCATATATTTT. It encodes CASSLRRVEGNTIYF.

In its sample, this clonotype was seen a few times. The chain employs TRBV6-2 or TRBV6-3 and TRBJ1-5; the D is unclear. The ends were cut back, 3 bases at V and 10 bases at J, with 19 bases in the middle. CDR1 and CDR2 from the germline V gene are MNHEY and SVGEGT. This CDR3 is 15 amino acids long. CDR3 DNA: TGTGCCAGCAGTTATCCTCCGAATAATCATTTCCCCCAGCATTTT. Translation: CASSYPPNNHFPQHF.

The chain employs TRBV7-9 and TRBJ2-2; a weak D match, TRBD1 (7 bases). Trimming pared 0 bases from V and 1 base from J, leaving 12 bases between. Germline-derived CDR1 and CDR2 are SEHNR and FQNEAQ (reference sequence). The CDR3 loop spans 17 amino acids. The CDR3 region is CASSLAWGDRNTGELFF. In DNA, the CDR3 is TGTGCCAGCAGCTTAGCTTGGGGGGACAGGAACACCGGGGAGCTGTTTTTT. Full variable domain (remainder filled in from reference TRBV7-9 and TRBJ2-2): DTGVSQNPRHKITKRGQNVTFRCDPISEHNRLYWYRQTLGQGPEFLTYFQNEAQLEKSRLLSDRFSAERPKGSFSTLEIQRTEQGDSAMYLCASSLAWGDRNTGELFFGEGSRLTVL.